The T cell receptor (beta chain) described here comes from a study of T cell responses to AZD1222 COVID-19 vaccine. Study-wide results and caveats: Reportedly, nearly half the spike-specific TCRs target unmutated variant regions.

Second-dose groups at about 4 or about 12 weeks were pooled. The junction had 8 bases not matched to a gene; V was cut back by 2 bases and J by 6 bases. This CDR3 region has 17 residues. Germline CDR1 SGDLS, CDR2 YYNGEE. In the case of this clone: Its antigen remains unidentified.

TCRdb's table, derived via immunoSEQ multiplex PCR, lists solely in-frame clones and lacks some. The data show about 120,000 clones, under 95% seen once. The input for sequencing was peripheral blood, taken 28 days after the second AZD1222 dose. The chain links TRBV9 to TRBJ2-3, with 14 bases matching TRBD2. This TCR was sampled from an adult who received the AZD1222 COVID-19 vaccine. CDR3 protein: CASSVLGLAGVGDTQYF. CDR3 DNA: TGTGCCAGCAGCGTCTTGGGACTAGCGGGAGTCGGGGATACGCAGTATTTT.